Listed below are T cell receptor beta chains from one sample, sequenced in a study of blood T cell repertoires in COVID-19. TCRdb keeps only in-frame clones here, not all; method: immunoSEQ multiplex PCR. The sample lists 54,000 or so clones; about four fifths were seen once. Sequenced material: peripheral blood. Every receptor here comes from a woman in her fifties or sixties with acute or convalescent COVID-19. Each CDR3 is given with its conserved first and last residue. Each record gives: CDR3 DNA, CDR3 protein, J gene, D gene, V gene, clone size. The D gene is left open where the match is weak. The size field is filled for only some rows; it gives once, few, many or a size class.

TGTGCCAGCAGTCCCGGACTAGCACAAGAGACCCAGTACTTC,CASSPGLAQETQYF,TRBJ2-5,TRBD2,TRBV6-5,NA
TGTGCCAGCAACGTAGGAGTCAGGGGTACAGATACGCAGTATTTT,CASNVGVRGTDTQYF,TRBJ2-3,NA,TRBV9,NA
TGTGCCAGCAGCTCCCGGGAGTCCAATGAGCAGTTCTTC,CASSSRESNEQFF,TRBJ2-1,NA,TRBV11-3,few
TGTGCCAGCAGTGAACGTAGCGGGGTACGCACAGATACGCAGTATTTT,CASSERSGVRTDTQYF,TRBJ2-3,TRBD2,TRBV2,NA
TGTGCCAGTAGTATTGGTCTCGGGACAGGGGGATCACCCCTCCACTTT,CASSIGLGTGGSPLHF,TRBJ1-6,TRBD1,TRBV19,NA
TGTGCCAGCAGCCCCGCTCGGGTACGGGGGGTCTATGGCTACACCTTC,CASSPARVRGVYGYTF,TRBJ1-2,NA,TRBV14,once
TGTGCCAGCAGCGAACAGGGTGCAACTAATGAAAAACTGTTTTTT,CASSEQGATNEKLFF,TRBJ1-4,NA,TRBV7-9,NA
TGTGCCAGCTCACCACCTAGAGGGAACACTGAAGCTTTCTTT,CASSPPRGNTEAFF,TRBJ1-1,NA,TRBV18,NA
TGTGCCAGCAGACCACGGGGGGACCCGGCCTCTGGAAACACCATATATTTT,CASRPRGDPASGNTIYF,TRBJ1-3,NA,TRBV2,NA
TGTGCCACCAGCAGAGGACAGGGGGCAAGGGAAAAACTGTTTTTT,CATSRGQGAREKLFF,TRBJ1-4,TRBD1,TRBV15,NA
TGTGCCAGCAGCTTAGCATCTGGGGGCGTCTATGGCTACACCTTC,CASSLASGGVYGYTF,TRBJ1-2,NA,TRBV7-8,once
TGCAGCGTTTACCGTAGCGGGAACAATGAGCAGTTCTTC,CSVYRSGNNEQFF,TRBJ2-1,TRBD2,TRBV29-1,NA
TGTGCCAGCAGCGTAGGGTGGGAGGGCCAGGAGACCCAGTACTTC,CASSVGWEGQETQYF,TRBJ2-5,TRBD2,TRBV9,NA
TGTGCCAGCAGCTTAGCGACAGCTAACTATGGCTACACCTTC,CASSLATANYGYTF,TRBJ1-2,NA,TRBV7-2,few
TGTGCCAGCAGCGTAGATCCCGCGTACAATCAGCCCCAGCATTTT,CASSVDPAYNQPQHF,TRBJ1-5,NA,TRBV9,NA
TGTGCCAGCAGTTTACAGGGATACGAGCAGTACTTC,CASSLQGYEQYF,TRBJ2-7,NA,TRBV28,NA
TGTGCCAGCAGTTTATCCCCTAGCGGGGGATACGAGCAGTACTTC,CASSLSPSGGYEQYF,TRBJ2-7,TRBD2,TRBV27,few
TGTGCCAGCAGCCTTCTAGACAGGTATAATTCACCCCTCCACTTT,CASSLLDRYNSPLHF,TRBJ1-6,NA,TRBV5-5,NA
TGTGCCAGCAGCCAAGATTGGGGGGGTATGGCCAGCATAGACCTAAAACTGTTTTTT,CASSQDWGGMASIDLKLFF,TRBJ1-4,NA,TRBV4-2,NA
TGTGCCAGCATAGCGGGAGGGTCTTACGAGCAGTACTTC,CASIAGGSYEQYF,TRBJ2-7,TRBD2,TRBV6-5,once
TGTGCCAGCAGCGGCGCGGATAGGATTAACACCGGGGAGCTGTTTTTT,CASSGADRINTGELFF,TRBJ2-2,NA,TRBV7-9,NA
TGTGCCAGCAGCGCGTCTGGGGCCAACGTCCTGACTTTC,CASSASGANVLTF,TRBJ2-6,NA,TRBV9,NA
TGTGCCAGTGGGCAGGGGGGACTGTTTTTT,CASGQGGLFF,TRBJ1-4,TRBD1,TRBV28,NA
TGTGCCAGCAGCCGAACGACAGGGACCCTAACTAATGAAAAACTGTTTTTT,CASSRTTGTLTNEKLFF,TRBJ1-4,TRBD1,TRBV5-5,few
TGCGCCAGCAGTTCTGACAGGGTTGACGGCTACACCTTC,CASSSDRVDGYTF,TRBJ1-2,TRBD1,TRBV10-1,NA
TGTGCCAGCAGCCCGGAGGGCATCTTGGGGGAAAAACTGTTTTTT,CASSPEGILGEKLFF,TRBJ1-4,NA,TRBV7-2,NA
TGTGCCAGCAGTTTGTCCTCAGGGATCTATGGCTACACCTTC,CASSLSSGIYGYTF,TRBJ1-2,NA,TRBV28,NA
TGTGCCAGCAGTGGCCTTAGCGGGGGGACAGATACGCAGTATTTT,CASSGLSGGTDTQYF,TRBJ2-3,TRBD2,TRBV2,NA
TGTGCCAGCAGCTCCACCTTTTTACGGACAGGGATAGGCTACACCTTC,CASSSTFLRTGIGYTF,TRBJ1-2,TRBD1,TRBV7-9,once
TGTGCCAGCAGCCCCCGACAGACGGAAGGCTACACCTTC,CASSPRQTEGYTF,TRBJ1-2,NA,TRBV6-5,NA
TGTGCCAGCAGCTTAAGGAGCGGGGGGTACAATGAGCAGTTCTTC,CASSLRSGGYNEQFF,TRBJ2-1,TRBD2,TRBV13,NA
TGTGCCTGGAGTGTGGACTTTTCACCCCTCCACTTT,CAWSVDFSPLHF,TRBJ1-6,NA,TRBV30,few
TGTGCCAGCAGCTTGTATTACAGGGCTGAAGCTTTCTTT,CASSLYYRAEAFF,TRBJ1-1,NA,TRBV5-6,NA
TGTGCCAGCAGTTACTCGGGGACGGGGGACAAACTGTTTTTT,CASSYSGTGDKLFF,TRBJ1-4,NA,TRBV6-5,NA
TGTGCCAGCAGCTGGGACAGGGGACGTGAAGCTTTCTTT,CASSWDRGREAFF,TRBJ1-1,TRBD1,TRBV5-8,NA
TGTGCCAGCAGCATGGGACTCCTGAGCTCTGGAAACACCATATATTTT,CASSMGLLSSGNTIYF,TRBJ1-3,NA,TRBV6-2/TRBV6-3,NA
TGTGCCACCTACTATGACAGGGGAGCCCAGGGCACTGAAGCTTTCTTT,CATYYDRGAQGTEAFF,TRBJ1-1,TRBD1,TRBV2,NA
TGTGCCAGCAGCTCCCCCGAGAGGATAGATACGCAGTATTTT,CASSSPERIDTQYF,TRBJ2-3,NA,TRBV14,NA
TGCAGCGTTCGGGACAGTCCGGGAGAGACCCAGTACTTC,CSVRDSPGETQYF,TRBJ2-5,TRBD1,TRBV29-1,few
TGTGCCAGCATGGGGGCCTTTAATCAGCCCCAGCATTTT,CASMGAFNQPQHF,TRBJ1-5,NA,TRBV6-6,NA
TGTGCCAGTAGTATAGGGCATACGCGAGGCACCGGGGAGCTGTTTTTT,CASSIGHTRGTGELFF,TRBJ2-2,NA,TRBV19,NA
TGTGCCATCAGCAAAACAGGGGAGCACACCTTC,CAISKTGEHTF,TRBJ1-2,TRBD1,TRBV10-3,NA
TGTGCCAGCGCTCTCGGACAGGGTACTTCACCCCTCCACTTT,CASALGQGTSPLHF,TRBJ1-6,TRBD1,TRBV2,NA
TGTGCCACCAGTGTGTCTAGCGGGAGAGGTGAGCAGTTCTTC,CATSVSSGRGEQFF,TRBJ2-1,TRBD2,TRBV24-1,NA
TGTGCCAGCAGAACGCGGGGGGGCCACGAGACCCAGTACTTC,CASRTRGGHETQYF,TRBJ2-5,TRBD2,TRBV19,NA
TGTGCCAGCAGGTCGGGACAGGTCAATGAGCAGTTCTTC,CASRSGQVNEQFF,TRBJ2-1,TRBD1,TRBV12-3/TRBV12-4,NA
TGTGCCAGCAGCGCTAACGGGGTGGGGTACGAGCAGTACTTC,CASSANGVGYEQYF,TRBJ2-7,NA,TRBV9,once